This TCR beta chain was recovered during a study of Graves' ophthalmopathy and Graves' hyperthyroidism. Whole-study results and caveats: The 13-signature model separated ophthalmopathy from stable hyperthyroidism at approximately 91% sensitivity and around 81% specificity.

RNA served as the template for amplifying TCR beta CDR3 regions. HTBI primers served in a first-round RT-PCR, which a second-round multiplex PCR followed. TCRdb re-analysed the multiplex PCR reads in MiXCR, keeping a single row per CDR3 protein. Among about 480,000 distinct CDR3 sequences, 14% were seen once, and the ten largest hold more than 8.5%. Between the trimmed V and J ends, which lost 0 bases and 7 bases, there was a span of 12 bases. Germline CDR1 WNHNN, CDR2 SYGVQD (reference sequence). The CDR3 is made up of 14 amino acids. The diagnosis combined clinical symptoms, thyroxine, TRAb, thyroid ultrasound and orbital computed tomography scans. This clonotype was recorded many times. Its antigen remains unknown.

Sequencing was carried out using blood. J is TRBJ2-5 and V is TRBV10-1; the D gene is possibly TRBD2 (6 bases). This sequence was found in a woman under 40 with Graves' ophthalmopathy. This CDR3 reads CASSESGLPGTQYF. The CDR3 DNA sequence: TGCGCCAGCAGTGAGTCGGGACTCCCAGGGACCCAGTACTTC.